These 20 T cell receptor beta chains were all obtained from the same sample, sequenced in a study of OX40 agonist ivuxolimab in advanced cancers. Clones were read by immunoSEQ multiplex PCR, and TCRdb kept only the in-frame ones, dropping some. The data show fewer than 50,000 clones, around 92% seen once. The sample was CD4+ or CD8+ T cells sorted from blood, taken in a trial of the OX40 agonist ivuxolimab. These receptor sequences come from an adult with an advanced solid tumor such as melanoma, head and neck, liver or kidney cancer.

The rearrangement uses TRBV7-9 and TRBJ2-7, with D perhaps matching TRBD1 (6 bases). Germline CDR1 is SEHNR and CDR2 is FQNEAQ (reference sequence). The CDR3 has 16 residues. Trimming removed 5 bases from V and 0 bases from J, with 17 bases in between. The CDR3 region has the DNA TGTGCCAGCAGCCGGGCAGGGGCCGTTAGCTCCTACGAGCAGTACTTC. As protein: CASSRAGAVSSYEQYF.

The rearrangement joins TRBV6-6 to TRBJ1-5, with D hard to call. The CDR3 is 14 residues long. V lost 2 bases, J lost 5 bases, and 10 bases lay in between. The germline CDR1 and CDR2 sequences are MNHNY and SVGAGI (reference sequence). CDR3 sequence reads: CASSYGPRDQPQHF. DNA for the CDR3: TGTGCCAGCAGTTACGGCCCGCGGGATCAGCCCCAGCATTTT.

This clone was seen a few times. The chain links TRBV7-2 to TRBJ1-5; perhaps TRBD1 as D (5 bases). Looked up from germline, CDR1 is SGHTA and CDR2 is FQGNSA. V lost 0 bases, J lost 7 bases, and 16 bases lay in between. This CDR3 is built from 16 residues. The CDR3 DNA sequence: TGTGCCAGCAGCTTAGCGCTCAGGGTTGAAGGACAGCCCCAGCATTTT. Its translation is CASSLALRVEGQPQHF. Supplemented by reference TRBV7-2 and TRBJ1-5, the full variable domain reads GAGVSQSPSNKVTEKGKDVELRCDPISGHTALYWYRQSLGQGLEFLIYFQGNSAPDKSGLPSDRFSAERTGGSVSTLTIQRTQQEDSAVYLCASSLALRVEGQPQHFGDGTRLSIL.

This clone was seen just once. The CDR3 is CASSEARGTGYTF. The CDR3 DNA is TGTGCCAGCAGTGAGGCCAGGGGGACGGGCTACACCTTC. The rearrangement uses TRBV6-4 and TRBJ1-2, with 7 bases lining up with TRBD1. CDR1 is MRHNA and CDR2 is SNTAGT in the germline V gene. V trimming: 3 bases; J trimming: 8 bases; junction bases outside the gene matches: 6. The CDR3 totals 13 residues.

The chain recombines TRBV11-2 with TRBJ2-3; D ambiguous. The germline V and J ends were trimmed by 5 bases and 3 bases, with 3 bases remaining between them. This CDR3 spans 11 amino acids. CDR1 and CDR2 from the germline V gene are SGHAT and FQNNGV. This CDR3 reads CASSNTDTQYF. The CDR3, as DNA: TGTGCCAGCAGCAATACAGATACGCAGTATTTT.

The chain has TRBV11-2 and TRBJ2-1, with D unclear. The CDR3 extends over 15 amino acids. In germline, CDR1 is SGHAT, CDR2 FQNNGV. V shed 0 bases and J shed 5 bases, with 11 bases lying between them. The CDR3 coding sequence is TGTGCCAGCAGCTTAGATCGGGCTACTAACAATGAGCAGTTCTTC. Translated, it gives CASSLDRATNNEQFF.

The chain is built from TRBV6-5 and TRBJ2-5; D unclear. V was cut by 0 bases and J by 5 bases, with 13 bases left in between. In germline, CDR1 is MNHEY, CDR2 SVGAGI. The CDR3 covers 15 residues. CDR3 coding DNA: TGTGCCAGCAGTTACTCGCCGACAAGGCAGGAGACCCAGTACTTC. Translating it yields CASSYSPTRQETQYF.

V usage is TRBV5-1 and J usage is TRBJ1-1, with a possible D match to TRBD1 (5 bases). The CDR3 is made up of 14 amino acids. Germline loops: CDR1 SGHRS, CDR2 YFSETQ. V lost 0 bases and J lost 1, with 7 bases in between. This CDR3 is CASSLGGSNTEAFF. CDR3 sequence (DNA): TGCGCCAGCAGCTTGGGGGGCTCGAACACTGAAGCTTTCTTT.

Notes on this clone: Germline is not matched at one junction end, which may reflect a read error. The chain carries TRBV7-7 and TRBJ2-5, with no clear D. The V gene's germline CDR1 is SSHAT and CDR2 FNYEAQ (reference sequence). The CDR3 has 14 residues. CDR3 region: CASSSTRLGETQYF. In nucleotides, the CDR3 is TGTGCTAGCAGCTCGACGAGGTTGGGGGAGACCCAGTACTTC. The variable domain in full, with the rest retrieved from reference TRBV7-7 and TRBJ2-5, is GAGVSQSPRYKVTKRGQDVTLRCDPISSHATLYWYQQALGQGPEFLTYFNYEAQPDKSGLPSDRFSAERPEGSISTLTIQRTEQRDSAMYRCASSSTRLGETQYFGPGTRLLVL.

This clone was counted only a few times. The CDR3 reads CASSPSKRYTF. In nucleotides, the CDR3 is TGTGCCAGCAGTCCGAGCAAGCGCTACACCTTC. This chain connects TRBV6-6 to TRBJ1-2; D unclear. The CDR3 spans 11 residues. V was shortened by 5 bases and J by 9 bases, with 10 bases between the two germline ends. Germline V gene data show CDR1 as MNHNY and CDR2 as SVGAGI (reference sequence).

This clone was seen a handful of times. CDR3 in amino acids: CASSERGKGGQPQHF. CDR3 sequence (DNA): TGTGCCAGCAGTGAACGAGGCAAGGGAGGTCAGCCCCAGCATTTT. The gene calls are TRBV6-1 and TRBJ1-5; D is ambiguous. Trimming left V 2 bases short and J 6 bases short, with 14 bases between. The CDR3 has 15 residues. Germline V gene data show CDR1 as MNHNS and CDR2 as SASEGT.

The chain joins TRBV7-2 to TRBJ2-7; 11 bases are shared with TRBD2. Trimming took 6 bases from V and 7 from J; bases not matched to a gene: 11. In germline, CDR1 is SGHTA, CDR2 FQGNSA. CDR3 length: 15 residues. CDR3 amino acids: CASRPGLAGPTEQYF. In DNA, the CDR3 is TGTGCCAGCAGACCCGGACTAGCGGGCCCTACGGAGCAGTACTTC.

The chain has TRBV5-6 and TRBJ2-1; 8 positions agree with TRBD1. The J segment lost 7 bases and the V segment lost 2 bases, leaving 5 bases of the junction unmatched. Germline lookup yields CDR1 SGHDT and CDR2 YYEEEE. The CDR3 spans 14 residues. The CDR3 reads CASSFNRGANEQFF. As DNA, the CDR3 is TGTGCCAGCAGCTTCAACAGGGGGGCGAATGAGCAGTTCTTC.

V and J are TRBV27 and TRBJ2-1; TRBD1 agrees at 7 bases. This CDR3 spans 12 amino acids. CDR1 and CDR2 (germline): MNHEY, SMNVEV (reference sequence). With 6 bases clipped from V and 8 bases from J, the junction kept 4 bases outside the gene matches. CDR3 nucleotide sequence: TGTGCCAGCAGCCAGACAGGGTATGAGCAGTTCTTC. Translated: CASSQTGYEQFF.

The V gene is TRBV4-3, the J gene TRBJ2-7; 12 bases are a match to TRBD1. CDR1 and CDR2 from the germline V gene are LGHNA and YSLEER. The V gene end was trimmed by 2 bases and the J gene end by 6 bases; junction bases not matched to a gene: 5. This CDR3 region has 15 residues. The CDR3 here is CASSQLGTGGGEQYF. The CDR3 DNA is TGCGCCAGCAGCCAACTCGGGACAGGGGGCGGCGAGCAGTACTTC.

V gene TRBV18 combines with J gene TRBJ2-2; D unclear. Between the trimmed V and J ends, which lost 3 bases and 6 bases, there was a span of 14 bases. Per the germline V gene, CDR1 is KGHSH and CDR2 is LQKENI. The CDR3 extends over 15 amino acids. The CDR3 DNA follows: TGTGCCAGCTCACCGGTGCACAGTCTCCCCGGGGAGCTGTTTTTT. Translating it yields CASSPVHSLPGELFF.

The CDR3 is CASSLAASGGPLDTQYF. CDR3 coding DNA: TGTGCCAGCAGCTTAGCGGCTAGCGGGGGGCCGTTGGATACGCAGTATTTT. This rearrangement joins TRBV7-2 to TRBJ2-3; 11 bases are a match to TRBD2. J was trimmed by 6 bases and V by 0 bases; bases with no gene match: 8. Germline V lookup: CDR1 SGHTA, CDR2 FQGNSA. There are 17 residues in the CDR3. The whole variable domain, remainder taken from reference TRBV7-2 and TRBJ2-3, is GAGVSQSPSNKVTEKGKDVELRCDPISGHTALYWYRQSLGQGLEFLIYFQGNSAPDKSGLPSDRFSAERTGGSVSTLTIQRTQQEDSAVYLCASSLAASGGPLDTQYFGPGTRLTVL.

The genes are TRBV18 and TRBJ2-7, with D tentatively TRBD1 or TRBD2 (5 bases each). The CDR3 is 16 residues long. The V gene's germline CDR1 is KGHSH and CDR2 LQKENI. V was shortened by 3 bases and J by 6 bases, with 21 bases between the two germline ends. CDR3 residues: CASSPRRDHQTGEQYF. In DNA, the CDR3 is TGTGCCAGCTCACCCCGACGGGACCACCAAACTGGCGAGCAGTACTTC.

This clone was found once. The chain couples TRBV7-2 to TRBJ1-1; tentatively, D is TRBD1 (5 bases). V shed 5 bases and J shed 1 base, with 14 bases lying between them. Germline V gives CDR1 SGHTA, CDR2 FQGNSA. The CDR3 is made up of 15 amino acids. The CDR3 DNA reads TGTGCCAGCAGCACAGGAAGCTGGAGGAACACTGAAGCTTTCTTT. Its protein is CASSTGSWRNTEAFF.

This clone showed up just a few times. The rearrangement links TRBV9 to TRBJ2-3; D is unresolved. V was pared by 3 bases and J by 5 bases, with 10 bases between. This CDR3 spans 13 amino acids. Germline CDR1 reads SGDLS; CDR2 reads YYNGEE. The CDR3, as DNA: TGTGCCAGCAGCGCCGATTGGGGAGATACGCAGTATTTT. It translates to CASSADWGDTQYF.